This TCR beta chain is from a study of blood T cells in healthy people across ages. Study information: About one barcoded beta molecule per two T cells was captured by template switching.

Study conclusions and caveats: No one knew whether donors had CMV, which possibly confounded expanded clonotype changes. Higher diversity, along with more naive CD4+ cells, distinguished long-lived donors from aged donors.

Together with a sample-barcoded 5' primer, a J-beta primer mix was included in a second PCR lasting about 7 to 11 cycles. The authors tagged each cDNA molecule using a template-switch adaptor with 12 random nucleotides. TCRdb passed the 5' RACE reads through MiXCR, listing each CDR3 protein once. This sample carries some 1.7 million distinct CDR3 sequences, roughly 28% of them seen once, and the ten largest clones take 7.7%. This clonotype was found many times. Antigen specificity is unknown. Germline V gives CDR1 SQVTM, CDR2 ANQGSEA. This CDR3 has 12 residues. The V end was cut by 4 bases, the J end by 4 bases, with 9 bases between.

Sequenced input: blood. J is TRBJ2-3 and V is TRBV29-1; perhaps TRBD2 as D (5 bases). The TCR was taken from a woman in her twenties or thirties in good health. The CDR3 region is CSVAGLADTQYF. The CDR3 nucleotides read TGCAGCGTTGCGGGGTTGGCAGATACGCAGTATTTT.